The 24 T cell receptor beta chains presented below share a single source sample, sequenced in a study of blood T cell repertoires in COVID-19. The protocol was immunoSEQ multiplex PCR, while the TCRdb copy is restricted to in-frame clones and leaves out a portion. The sample has under 40,000 clones; almost 80% are singletons. Source material: peripheral blood. The receptors were sampled from a woman aged 55-70 years with acute or convalescent COVID-19.

J is TRBJ1-4 and V is TRBV15, with a possible D match to TRBD1 (6 bases). Trimming cost V 0 bases and J 6 bases, with 8 bases left between them. Germline loops: CDR1 LNHNV, CDR2 YYDKDF (reference sequence). The CDR3 loop spans 14 amino acids. CDR3 sequence: CATSREGGDEKLFF. Here the CDR3 DNA reads TGTGCCACCAGCAGAGAAGGGGGAGATGAAAAACTGTTTTTT.

The chain has TRBV6-5 and TRBJ2-5; D may be TRBD2 (5 bases). Trimming removed 5 bases at V and 3 bases at J, with 7 bases between. The CDR3 is 12 residues long. CDR1 is MNHEY, CDR2 SVGAGI, per germline. The CDR3 DNA sequence: TGTGCCAGCAGTCCGGAGGAAGAGACCCAGTACTTC. This translates into CASSPEEETQYF.

This clone was seen a handful of times. The rearrangement joins TRBV7-2 to TRBJ1-5, with D unclear. The V end lost 1 base, the J end lost 7 bases, and 8 bases lay between the germline ends. CDR1 and CDR2 from the germline V gene are SGHTA and FQGNSA. The CDR3 contains 13 residues. CDR3 bases: TGTGCCAGCAGCTTAGAGCCCGCCCAGCCCCAGCATTTT. It encodes CASSLEPAQPQHF.

This clone was seen just once. V is TRBV7-8 and J is TRBJ1-5; 10 nucleotides line up with TRBD1. With V trimmed by 5 bases and J by 4 bases, 8 bases remained unmatched. In germline, CDR1 is SGHVS, CDR2 FQNEAQ. The CDR3 has 16 amino acids. This chain's CDR3 is CASSTGQGLGNQPQHF. The DNA of the CDR3 is TGTGCCAGCAGCACGGGACAGGGGCTAGGGAATCAGCCCCAGCATTTT.

V is TRBV4-1 and J is TRBJ1-4, with 8 nucleotides matching TRBD1. Germline V gene data show CDR1 as MGHRA and CDR2 as YSYEKL. The CDR3 covers 16 residues. Trimming removed 1 base from V and 6 bases from J; junction bases left unmatched: 7. The CDR3 bases are TGCGCCAGCAGCCAAGCCCAGGGGGCGGTATATGAAAAACTGTTTTTT. Translated: CASSQAQGAVYEKLFF.

The rearrangement uses TRBV5-6 and TRBJ2-7; the match to TRBD1 covers 7 bases. CDR1 is SGHDT, CDR2 YYEEEE, per germline. Trimming removed 0 bases from V and 1 base from J; junction bases left unmatched: 4. The CDR3 runs 15 residues. The CDR3 DNA reads TGTGCCAGCAGCTTGGGACAGGGAATTTCCTACGAGCAGTACTTC. Protein: CASSLGQGISYEQYF.

The sample holds one count of this clone. V usage is TRBV9 and J usage is TRBJ2-7; 10 bases agree with TRBD1. Germline CDR1 and CDR2: SGDLS and YYNGEE. V dropped 3 bases and J dropped 3; count of bases not matched to a gene: 9. The CDR3 runs to 16 residues. CDR3 in amino acids: CASSADRGTGVYEQYF. In nucleotides, the CDR3 is TGTGCCAGCAGCGCCGACCGGGGGACAGGGGTCTACGAGCAGTACTTC.

This chain connects TRBV19 to TRBJ1-1, with no clear D. The germline V gene encodes CDR1 LNHDA and CDR2 SQIVND (reference sequence). The CDR3 has 13 residues. V was clipped by 5 bases and J by 0 bases, with 7 bases between them. The CDR3 spells CASSPPLNTEAFF. CDR3 nucleotides: TGTGCCAGTAGTCCTCCCCTGAACACTGAAGCTTTCTTT.

This clone was recorded only once. The V gene is TRBV28, the J gene TRBJ1-1, with no clear D. The CDR3 extends over 15 amino acids. V gave up 6 bases and J gave up 0 bases, with 14 bases separating them. Germline values: CDR1 MDHEN, CDR2 SYDVKM. The CDR3 DNA reads TGTGCCAGCAGCTACAACAGTGCCCTGAACACTGAAGCTTTCTTT. It yields the protein CASSYNSALNTEAFF. Variable domain in full (rest from reference TRBV28 and TRBJ1-1): DVKVTQSSRYLVKRTGEKVFLECVQDMDHENMFWYRQDPGLGLRLIYFSYDVKMKEKGDIPEGYSVSREKKERFSLILESASTNQTSMYLCASSYNSALNTEAFFGQGTRLTVV.

This clone was counted only a few times. The chain uses TRBV10-1 and TRBJ1-1; perhaps TRBD1 as D (5 bases). The CDR3 spans 15 residues. V gave up 4 bases and J gave up 2 bases, with 14 bases separating them. Germline V gene sequence: CDR1 WNHNN, CDR2 SYGVQD (reference sequence). Here the CDR3 DNA reads TGCGCCAGCAGTGGGTTAGGGGAGGGCAACACTGAAGCTTTCTTT. Its protein is CASSGLGEGNTEAFF.

The genes are TRBV18 and TRBJ1-1; 7 bases are shared with TRBD1. The V segment lost 2 bases and the J segment 5 bases; nucleotides outside the gene matches: 11. The germline CDR1 and CDR2 sequences are KGHSH and LQKENI. CDR3 length equals 16 residues. CDR3 bases: TGTGCCAGCTCACCAACCTACGAGTCGACAGGGACTGAAGCTTTCTTT. It yields the protein CASSPTYESTGTEAFF.

The chain joins TRBV7-3 to TRBJ1-1; D is possibly TRBD1 (6 bases). The V end was cut by 5 bases, the J end by 1 base, with 14 bases between. The CDR3 is 15 residues long. Germline values: CDR1 SGHTA, CDR2 FQGTGA. The CDR3 is CASSPRQAGNTEAFF. CDR3 DNA sequence: TGTGCCAGCAGCCCTAGACAGGCTGGGAACACTGAAGCTTTCTTT.

This sequence joins TRBV30 and TRBJ2-7, with 11 bases aligning to TRBD1. CDR3 size: 14 residues. J lost 6 bases, V lost 4 bases, and 8 bases had no gene match. Germline values: CDR1 GTSNPN, CDR2 SVGIG (reference sequence). The CDR3 DNA is TGTGCCTGGAAAGGACAGGGGGCGCCGGGCGAGCAGTACTTC. Translating gives CAWKGQGAPGEQYF. Full variable domain (missing parts from reference TRBV30 and TRBJ2-7): SQTIHQWPATLVQPVGSPLSLECTVEGTSNPNLYWYRQAAGRGLQLLFYSVGIGQISSEVPQNLSASRPQDRQFILSSKKLLLSDSGFYLCAWKGQGAPGEQYFGPGTRLTVT.

This clone occurred a few times. The chain is built from TRBV7-3 and TRBJ2-1; D gene uncertain. The V end was cut by 1 base, the J end by 5 bases, with 15 bases between. CDR1 SGHTA and CDR2 FQGTGA come from the germline V gene. The CDR3 extends over 16 amino acids. DNA for the CDR3: TGTGCCAGCAGCTTAAGAGCAGGTCTATCTGACAATGAGCAGTTCTTC. This sequence encodes CASSLRAGLSDNEQFF.

The rearrangement uses TRBV6-5 and TRBJ2-4; D unclear. V lost 2 bases, J lost 5 bases, and 10 bases lay in between. Germline V gene lookup returns CDR1 MNHEY and CDR2 SVGAGI. The CDR3 has 14 residues. The CDR3 bases are TGTGCCAGCAGTTACGGCACCACCCAAAACATTCAGTACTTC. Translation: CASSYGTTQNIQYF.

The chain joins TRBV2 to TRBJ2-3; TRBD1 agrees at 9 bases. V shed 10 bases, J shed 3 bases, and the junction held 2 bases outside the gene matches. Germline CDR1 reads SNHLY; CDR2 reads FYNNEI. The CDR3 has 12 amino acids. Here the CDR3 DNA reads TGTGCCACCGGACAGGGGACAGATACGCAGTATTTT. This codes for CATGQGTDTQYF.

The V call is TRBV12-3 or TRBV12-4, the J call TRBJ2-2; D may be TRBD1 (5 bases). Trimming removed 6 bases at V and 5 bases at J, with 7 bases between. The CDR3 runs 12 residues. CDR3 amino acids: CASRGETGELFF. CDR3 nucleotide sequence: TGTGCCAGCAGAGGGGAAACCGGGGAGCTGTTTTTT.

The table lists this clone with a count of one. V usage is TRBV11-1 and J usage is TRBJ2-5; 13 bases line up with TRBD2. Germline assignment: CDR1 SGHAT and CDR2 FQDESV (reference sequence). V gave up 5 bases and J gave up 5 bases; unmatched junction bases: 8. The CDR3 totals 16 residues. CDR3 DNA sequence: TGTGCCAGCAGCACAGGACTAGCGGGGGAGGTGGAGACCCAGTACTTC. Translation: CASSTGLAGEVETQYF.

V gene TRBV19 combines with J gene TRBJ1-6; the match to TRBD1 covers 7 bases. Germline V gives CDR1 LNHDA, CDR2 SQIVND (reference sequence). The CDR3 runs 16 residues. Losses at the gene ends were 8 bases for V and 0 bases for J; bases not matched to a gene: 7. DNA of the CDR3: TGTGCCAGTGGGCAGGGGGGAAGCTCCTATAATTCACCCCTCCACTTT. It translates to CASGQGGSSYNSPLHF.

CDR3 sequence reads: CASSASVEQFF. CDR3 coding DNA: TGTGCCAGCAGTGCCAGTGTAGAGCAGTTCTTC. The gene calls are TRBV2 and TRBJ2-1; D remains ambiguous. There are 11 residues in the CDR3. Trimming removed 4 bases at V and 10 bases at J, with 8 bases between. CDR1 and CDR2 from the germline V gene are SNHLY and FYNNEI. Based on the CDR3 plus reference TRBV2 and TRBJ2-1, the full variable domain is EPEVTQTPSHQVTQMGQEVILRCVPISNHLYFYWYRQILGQKVEFLVSFYNNEISEKSEIFDDQFSVERPDGSNFTLKIRSTKLEDSAMYFCASSASVEQFFGPGTRLTVL.

The chain recombines TRBV6-5 with TRBJ2-3; D is possibly TRBD2 (6 bases). Germline V gene sequence: CDR1 MNHEY, CDR2 SVGAGI. Trimming pared 8 bases from V and 4 bases from J, leaving 10 bases between. The length of the CDR3 is 12 residues. CDR3 bases: TGTGCCAGCGGGGGGTTGGCAGATACGCAGTATTTT. This encodes CASGGLADTQYF.

The rearrangement joins TRBV2 to TRBJ2-1, with 7 bases lining up with TRBD2. Germline loops: CDR1 SNHLY, CDR2 FYNNEI. The CDR3 has 15 residues. V lost 5 bases, J lost 9 bases, and 13 bases stayed unmatched. The CDR3: CASSPVPRGGSEQFF. The CDR3 nucleotides read TGTGCCAGCAGTCCGGTCCCTAGGGGCGGGAGTGAGCAGTTCTTC.

V usage is TRBV30 and J usage is TRBJ1-2, with TRBD1 identical over 7 bases. CDR3 length: 12 amino acids. CDR1 is GTSNPN and CDR2 is SVGIG in the germline V gene (reference sequence). With V trimmed by 0 bases and J by 6 bases, 1 base remained unmatched. The CDR3 DNA sequence: TGTGCCTGGAGTGTGGGACAGAATGGCTACACCTTC. Amino acids: CAWSVGQNGYTF. Full variable domain (remainder filled in from reference TRBV30 and TRBJ1-2): SQTIHQWPATLVQPVGSPLSLECTVEGTSNPNLYWYRQAAGRGLQLLFYSVGIGQISSEVPQNLSASRPQDRQFILSSKKLLLSDSGFYLCAWSVGQNGYTFGSGTRLTVV.

This clone was observed a few times. The chain couples TRBV5-4 to TRBJ2-1; TRBD2 aligns across 12 bases. The V and J ends lost 4 bases and 4 bases, in that order; junction bases with no gene match: 3. CDR1 and CDR2 (germline): SGHNT, YYREEE (reference sequence). The CDR3 is made up of 15 amino acids. As DNA, the CDR3 is TGTGCCAGCAGCCTAGGACTAGCGGGGTACAATGAGCAGTTCTTC. Residues: CASSLGLAGYNEQFF.